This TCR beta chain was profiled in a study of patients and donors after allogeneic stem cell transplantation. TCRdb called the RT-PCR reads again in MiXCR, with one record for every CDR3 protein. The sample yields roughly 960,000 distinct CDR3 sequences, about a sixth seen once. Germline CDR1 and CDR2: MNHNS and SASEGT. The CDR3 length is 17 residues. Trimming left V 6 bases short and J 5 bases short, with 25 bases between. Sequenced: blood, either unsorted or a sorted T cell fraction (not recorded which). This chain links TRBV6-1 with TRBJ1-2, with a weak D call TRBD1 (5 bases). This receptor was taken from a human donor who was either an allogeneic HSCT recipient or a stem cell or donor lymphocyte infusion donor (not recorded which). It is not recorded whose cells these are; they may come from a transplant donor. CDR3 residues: CASRRASPGRGGYGYTF. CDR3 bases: TGTGCCAGCAGACGGGCCTCCCCCGGGAGGGGTGGGTATGGCTACACCTTC.